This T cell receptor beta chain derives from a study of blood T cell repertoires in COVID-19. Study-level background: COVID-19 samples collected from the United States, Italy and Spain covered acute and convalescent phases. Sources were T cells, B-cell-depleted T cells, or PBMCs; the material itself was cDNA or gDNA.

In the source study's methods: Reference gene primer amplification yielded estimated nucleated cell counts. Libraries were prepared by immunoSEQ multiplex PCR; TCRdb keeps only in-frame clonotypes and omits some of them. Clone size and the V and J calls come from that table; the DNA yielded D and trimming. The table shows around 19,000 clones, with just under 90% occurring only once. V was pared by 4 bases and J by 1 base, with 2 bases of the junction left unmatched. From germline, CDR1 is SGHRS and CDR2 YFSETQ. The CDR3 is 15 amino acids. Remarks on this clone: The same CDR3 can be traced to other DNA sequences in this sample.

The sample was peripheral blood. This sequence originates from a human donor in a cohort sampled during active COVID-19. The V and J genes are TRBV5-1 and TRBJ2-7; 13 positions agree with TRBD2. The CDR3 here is CASSLGLAGSYEQYF. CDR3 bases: TGCGCCAGCAGCCTGGGACTAGCGGGGTCCTACGAGCAGTACTTC.